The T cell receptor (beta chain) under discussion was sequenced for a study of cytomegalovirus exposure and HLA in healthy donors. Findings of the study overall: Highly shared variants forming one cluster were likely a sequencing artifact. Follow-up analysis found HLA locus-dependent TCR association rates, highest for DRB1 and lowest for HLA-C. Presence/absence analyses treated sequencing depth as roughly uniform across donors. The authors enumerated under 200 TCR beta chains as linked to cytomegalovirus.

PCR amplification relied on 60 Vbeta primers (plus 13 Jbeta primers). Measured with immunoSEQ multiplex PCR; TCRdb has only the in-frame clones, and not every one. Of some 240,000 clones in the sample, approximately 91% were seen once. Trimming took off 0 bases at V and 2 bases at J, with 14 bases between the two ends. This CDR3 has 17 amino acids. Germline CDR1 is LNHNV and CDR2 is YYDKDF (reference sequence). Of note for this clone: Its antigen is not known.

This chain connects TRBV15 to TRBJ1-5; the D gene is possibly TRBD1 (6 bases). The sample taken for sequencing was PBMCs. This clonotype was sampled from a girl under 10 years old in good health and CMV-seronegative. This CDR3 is CATSRDATGQGNQPQHF. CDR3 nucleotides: TGTGCCACCAGCAGAGACGCTACAGGGCAGGGCAATCAGCCCCAGCATTTT.